This note documents a single T cell receptor (beta chain) sequence. The data stem from a study of blood T cell repertoires in COVID-19. Original processing notes: Counts of nucleated cells, estimated from reference gene primer amplification, were obtained. Here immunoSEQ multiplex PCR was the method, and the copy in TCRdb shows in-frame clones only, minus some. V, J and clone size were drawn from that table, and D and trimming were deduced from the DNA. This sample yields some 300,000 clones, of which about 90% are seen a single time; more than 2% belongs to the top ten. The clonotype comes from a man aged 18 to 35 with active or convalescent COVID-19. Source material: peripheral blood.

This CDR3 is CASSFLGTSGRSGTDTQYF. The DNA of the CDR3 is TGTGCCAGCAGTTTTTTGGGGACTAGCGGGAGGTCTGGCACAGATACGCAGTATTTT. The chain is built from TRBV28 and TRBJ2-3, with 15 nucleotides matching TRBD2. Germline V CDR1 and CDR2: MDHEN, SYDVKM. V lost 3 bases to trimming and J lost 1 base; unmatched junction nucleotides: 8. The CDR3 spans 19 residues.